One sample yielded the 19 T cell receptor beta chains listed below, sequenced in a study of blood T cell repertoires in COVID-19. The assay was immunoSEQ multiplex PCR, and TCRdb's table has in-frame clones only and misses some. The sample lists approximately 200,000 clones; roughly nine tenths were seen once. The specimen sequenced was PBMCs or T cells enriched from blood (not recorded which). Every receptor here comes from a woman younger than 35 in a cohort exposed to, infected with or recovered from COVID-19 (not recorded which).

V usage is TRBV7-8 and J usage is TRBJ2-3; 7 positions agree with TRBD1. J was trimmed by 2 bases and V by 5 bases; bases with no gene match: 13. This CDR3 has 17 residues. CDR1 SGHVS and CDR2 FQNEAQ come from the germline V gene. The CDR3 bases are TGTGCCAGCAGCGGCAGTGGGACAGAGTGGTTCACAGATACGCAGTATTTT. Its protein product is CASSGSGTEWFTDTQYF.

The rearrangement links TRBV3-1 (or the pseudogene TRBV3-2) to TRBJ1-2; no clear D gene. The germline CDR1 and CDR2 sequences are LGHDT and YNNKEL (reference sequence). The CDR3 covers 15 residues. Deletions cut 1 base from V and 0 bases from J, with 9 bases between. CDR3 sequence: CASSQAPGANYGYTF. DNA for the CDR3: TGTGCCAGCAGCCAAGCCCCCGGAGCTAACTATGGCTACACCTTC.

The chain links TRBV7-9 to TRBJ1-1; D gene unclear. Germline-derived CDR1 and CDR2 are SEHNR and FQNEAQ (reference sequence). Trimming removed 1 base at V and 1 base at J, with 13 bases between. The CDR3 loop spans 16 amino acids. CDR3: CASSLDWRGGNTEAFF. The CDR3 coding sequence is TGTGCCAGCAGCTTAGACTGGCGGGGAGGGAACACTGAAGCTTTCTTT.

The chain has TRBV11-2 and TRBJ2-1, with TRBD2 as a possible D gene (5 bases). CDR3 length: 16 residues. In germline, CDR1 is SGHAT, CDR2 FQNNGV. V was cut by 2 bases and J by 0 bases, with 11 bases left in between. The CDR3 DNA reads as TGTGCCAGCAGCTTACTAGCTGGGAGCTCCTACAATGAGCAGTTCTTC. Encoded protein: CASSLLAGSSYNEQFF.

The V and J genes are TRBV7-2 and TRBJ2-1; 9 nucleotides match TRBD2. The CDR3 is 16 residues long. Germline trimming cut 5 bases from V and 7 bases from J; bases unmatched to any gene: 12. CDR1 and CDR2 from the germline V gene are SGHTA and FQGNSA. CDR3 sequence (DNA): TGTGCCAGCAGCACAGCGTGGCGGGGGGGCTCAAATGAGCAGTTCTTC. It yields the protein CASSTAWRGGSNEQFF.

The chain couples TRBV28 to TRBJ2-3, with 7 bases that match TRBD1. The CDR3 covers 15 residues. J gave up 4 bases and V 3 bases, and 7 bases lay outside the gene matches. Germline V lookup: CDR1 MDHEN, CDR2 SYDVKM. CDR3 region: CASSLRQGNADTQYF. Written as DNA, the CDR3 is TGTGCCAGCAGTTTGCGACAGGGCAATGCAGATACGCAGTATTTT. Drawing the rest from reference TRBV28 and TRBJ2-3, the complete variable domain is DVKVTQSSRYLVKRTGEKVFLECVQDMDHENMFWYRQDPGLGLRLIYFSYDVKMKEKGDIPEGYSVSREKKERFSLILESASTNQTSMYLCASSLRQGNADTQYFGPGTRLTVL.

The chain is built from TRBV11-2 and TRBJ2-1; 11 bases map to TRBD1. This CDR3 contains 15 residues. With 4 bases clipped from V and 8 bases from J, the junction kept 7 bases outside the gene matches. Looked up from germline, CDR1 is SGHAT and CDR2 is FQNNGV. Here the CDR3 reads CASSSQGQGGDEQFF. For the CDR3, the DNA is TGTGCCAGCAGCTCACAGGGACAGGGGGGCGATGAGCAGTTCTTC.

This clone was observed a single time. This sequence joins TRBV30 and TRBJ1-5, with D uncertain. CDR3 length equals 15 residues. The V gene lost 0 bases and the J gene lost 0 bases, with 9 bases spanning the gap. In germline, CDR1 is GTSNPN, CDR2 SVGIG (reference sequence). CDR3 sequence reads: CAWSVATVSNQPQHF. The CDR3, as DNA: TGTGCCTGGAGTGTAGCCACAGTTAGCAATCAGCCCCAGCATTTT.

The chain employs TRBV9 and TRBJ1-2; tentatively, D is TRBD1 (5 bases). The germline V gene has CDR1 SGDLS and CDR2 YYNGEE. V was cut by 0 bases and J by 4 bases, with 10 bases left in between. The CDR3 has 14 residues. Written as DNA, the CDR3 is TGTGCCAGCAGCGTAGAATGGGGCTCCTATGGCTACACCTTC. Amino acids: CASSVEWGSYGYTF. Variable domain in full (rest from reference TRBV9 and TRBJ1-2): DSGVTQTPKHLITATGQRVTLRCSPRSGDLSVYWYQQSLDQGLQFLIQYYNGEERAKGNILERFSAQQFPDLHSELNLSSLELGDSALYFCASSVEWGSYGYTFGSGTRLTVV.

This chain links TRBV6-1 with TRBJ2-7; 7 nucleotides align to TRBD2. Germline CDR1 MNHNS, CDR2 SASEGT. The V gene end was trimmed by 0 bases and the J gene end by 2 bases; junction bases not matched to a gene: 4. The CDR3 has 15 amino acids. The CDR3 is CASSEAGAGTYEQYF. As DNA, the CDR3 is TGTGCCAGCAGTGAAGCAGGAGCGGGGACCTACGAGCAGTACTTC.

This clone was counted once. This chain links TRBV5-1 with TRBJ2-2; 9 nucleotides agree with TRBD2. Germline V lookup: CDR1 SGHRS, CDR2 YFSETQ. The length of the CDR3 is 16 residues. The ends lost 6 bases at V and 0 bases at J; junction bases unmatched: 6. The CDR3 DNA reads as TGCGCCAGCATTCCCGCTAGCGGGGCGAACACCGGGGAGCTGTTTTTT. Its translation: CASIPASGANTGELFF.

V and J are TRBV6-5 and TRBJ1-5; no reliable D call. The germline gives CDR1 MNHEY, CDR2 SVGAGI. The length of the CDR3 is 14 residues. V gave up 2 bases and J gave up 3 bases, with 8 bases separating them. The CDR3 is CASSYAQANQPQHF. DNA for the CDR3: TGTGCCAGCAGTTACGCGCAGGCCAATCAGCCCCAGCATTTT.

This chain links TRBV10-3 with TRBJ1-1; 7 nucleotides agree with TRBD1. V shed 10 bases, J shed 5 bases, and the junction held 16 bases outside the gene matches. The germline V gene has CDR1 ENHRY and CDR2 SYGVKD. This CDR3 is 15 amino acids long. As DNA, the CDR3 is TGTGCCACAACCGATTCGCAGGGGGGATGGACTGAAGCTTTCTTT. Encoded protein: CATTDSQGGWTEAFF.

This sequence joins TRBV5-1 and TRBJ2-3; D not resolved. The CDR3 is made up of 14 amino acids. V lost 1 base and J 2 bases, leaving 8 bases between the germline ends. CDR1 and CDR2 (germline): SGHRS, YFSETQ. The CDR3 bases are TGCGCCAGCAGCTTGAACGCGGCCACAGATACGCAGTATTTT. Its protein product is CASSLNAATDTQYF.

The genes are TRBV11-3 and TRBJ2-2; TRBD2 agrees at 8 bases. CDR3 length equals 17 residues. Germline trimming cut 7 bases from V and 2 bases from J; bases unmatched to any gene: 12. The germline gives CDR1 SGHNT, CDR2 YENEEA. Here the CDR3 DNA reads TGTGCCAGCACTAATCCAAACGGGAGGGCCAACACCGGGGAGCTGTTTTTT. Its protein is CASTNPNGRANTGELFF.

This clone was picked up one time. The chain couples TRBV5-5 to TRBJ1-2; D uncertain. Trimming removed 4 bases from V and 4 bases from J, with 8 bases in between. Germline CDR1 and CDR2: SGHKS and YYEKEE (reference sequence). This CDR3 has 12 residues. The CDR3 nucleotides read TGTGCCAGCAGCGTAGGACTCTATGGCTACACCTTC. Translated, it gives CASSVGLYGYTF.

This chain's CDR3 is CASSYSGTKETQYF. In nucleotides, the CDR3 is TGTGCCAGCAGTTATTCCGGGACAAAAGAGACCCAGTACTTC. J is TRBJ2-5 and V is TRBV6-6; D possibly corresponds to TRBD1 (6 bases). Trimming took off 3 bases at V and 3 bases at J, with 11 bases between the two ends. The CDR3 is 14 amino acids. CDR1 and CDR2 (germline): MNHNY, SVGAGI (reference sequence).

The V and J genes are TRBV6-5 and TRBJ1-2; TRBD1 aligns across 8 bases. The CDR3 runs 13 residues. The germline V gene encodes CDR1 MNHEY and CDR2 SVGAGI. The J segment lost 2 bases and the V segment lost 10 bases, leaving 6 bases of the junction unmatched. CDR3 region: CAIRTGTNYGYTF. CDR3 in DNA: TGTGCCATCCGGACAGGGACCAACTATGGCTACACCTTC.

The chain joins TRBV3-1 (or the pseudogene TRBV3-2) to TRBJ1-2; perhaps TRBD1 as D (6 bases). The CDR3 contains 14 residues. V gave up 0 bases and J gave up 5 bases, with 10 bases separating them. The germline V gene encodes CDR1 LGHDT and CDR2 YNNKEL (reference sequence). CDR3 in DNA: TGTGCCAGCAGCCAAGATACTCAGGGGTATGGCTACACCTTC. This gives the protein CASSQDTQGYGYTF.